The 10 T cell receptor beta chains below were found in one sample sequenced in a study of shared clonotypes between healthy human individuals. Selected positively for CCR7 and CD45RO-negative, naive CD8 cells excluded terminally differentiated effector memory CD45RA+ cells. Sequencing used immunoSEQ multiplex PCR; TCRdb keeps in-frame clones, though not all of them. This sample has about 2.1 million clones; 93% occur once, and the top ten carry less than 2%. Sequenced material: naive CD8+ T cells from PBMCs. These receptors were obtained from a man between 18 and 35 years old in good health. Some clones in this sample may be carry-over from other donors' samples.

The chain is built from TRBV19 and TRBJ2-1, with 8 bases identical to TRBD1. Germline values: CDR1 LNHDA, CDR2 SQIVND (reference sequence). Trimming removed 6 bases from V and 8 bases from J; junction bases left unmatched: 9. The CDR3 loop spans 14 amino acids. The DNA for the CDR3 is TGTGCCAGTAGCTCCCTCGCAGGGGGCGATGAGCAGTTCTTC. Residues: CASSSLAGGDEQFF.

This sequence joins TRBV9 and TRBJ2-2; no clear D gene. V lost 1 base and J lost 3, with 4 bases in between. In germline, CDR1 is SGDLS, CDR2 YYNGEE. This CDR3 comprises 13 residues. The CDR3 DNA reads TGTGCCAGCAGCGTAATGGACACCGGGGAGCTGTTTTTT. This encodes CASSVMDTGELFF.

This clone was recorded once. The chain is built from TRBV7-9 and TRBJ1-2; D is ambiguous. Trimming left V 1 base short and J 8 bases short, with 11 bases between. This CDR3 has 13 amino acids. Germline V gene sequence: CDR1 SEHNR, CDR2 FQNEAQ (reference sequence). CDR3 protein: CASSLGPGRGYTF. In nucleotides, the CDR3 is TGTGCCAGCAGCTTAGGTCCGGGCCGAGGCTACACCTTC.

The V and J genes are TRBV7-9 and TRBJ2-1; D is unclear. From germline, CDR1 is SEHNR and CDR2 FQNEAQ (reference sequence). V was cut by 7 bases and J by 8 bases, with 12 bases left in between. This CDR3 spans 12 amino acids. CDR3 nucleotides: TGTGCCAGCACCAGTGGGGATCATGAGCAGTTCTTC. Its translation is CASTSGDHEQFF.

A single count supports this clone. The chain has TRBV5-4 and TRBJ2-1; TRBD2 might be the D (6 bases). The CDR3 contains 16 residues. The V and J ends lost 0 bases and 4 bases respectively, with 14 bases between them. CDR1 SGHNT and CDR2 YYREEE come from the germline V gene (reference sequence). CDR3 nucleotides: TGTGCCAGCAGCTTGGTCGGCGGGGCTACTTACAATGAGCAGTTCTTC. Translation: CASSLVGGATYNEQFF.

This CDR3 is CASSLFRTEGKEAFF. The CDR3 region has the DNA TGTGCCAGCAGCTTATTTAGAACTGAGGGTAAGGAAGCTTTCTTT. The V gene is TRBV11-2, the J gene TRBJ1-1; no clear D. V was pared by 2 bases and J by 8 bases, with 18 bases between. Germline V gene sequence: CDR1 SGHAT, CDR2 FQNNGV. The CDR3 has 15 residues.

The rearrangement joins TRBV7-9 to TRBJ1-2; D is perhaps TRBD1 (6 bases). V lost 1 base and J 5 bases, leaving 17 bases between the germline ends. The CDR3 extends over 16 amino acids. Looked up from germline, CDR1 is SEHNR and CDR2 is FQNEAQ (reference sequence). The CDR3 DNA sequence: TGTGCCAGCAGCTTAGTTATACCCAAAGGGGGATATGGCTACACCTTC. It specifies CASSLVIPKGGYGYTF. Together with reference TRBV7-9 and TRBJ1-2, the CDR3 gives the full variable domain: DTGVSQNPRHKITKRGQNVTFRCDPISEHNRLYWYRQTLGQGPEFLTYFQNEAQLEKSRLLSDRFSAERPKGSFSTLEIQRTEQGDSAMYLCASSLVIPKGGYGYTFGSGTRLTVV.

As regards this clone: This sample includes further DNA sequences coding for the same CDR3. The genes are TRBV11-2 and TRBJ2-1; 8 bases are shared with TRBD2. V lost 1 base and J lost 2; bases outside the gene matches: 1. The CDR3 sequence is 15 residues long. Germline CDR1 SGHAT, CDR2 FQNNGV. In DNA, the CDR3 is TGTGCCAGCAGCTTAGGAGCGGGAGCCTACAATGAGCAGTTCTTC. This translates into CASSLGAGAYNEQFF.

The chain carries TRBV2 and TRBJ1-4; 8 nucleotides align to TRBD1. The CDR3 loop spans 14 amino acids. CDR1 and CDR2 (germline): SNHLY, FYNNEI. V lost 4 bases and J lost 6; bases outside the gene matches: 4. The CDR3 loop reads CASSGQGQYEKLFF. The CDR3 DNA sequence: TGTGCCAGCAGTGGACAGGGGCAATATGAAAAACTGTTTTTT.

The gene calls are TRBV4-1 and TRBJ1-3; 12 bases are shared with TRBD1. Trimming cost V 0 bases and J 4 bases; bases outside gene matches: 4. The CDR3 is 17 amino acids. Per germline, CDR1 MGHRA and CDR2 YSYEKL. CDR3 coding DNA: TGCGCCAGCAGCCAAGAGGGACAGGGGGCGCGAGGAAACACCATATATTTT. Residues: CASSQEGQGARGNTIYF.